This entry is about one T cell receptor (beta chain). The target antigen is unknown. The data belong to a study of response to subunit inactivated influenza vaccine. Trimming cost V 1 base and J 4 bases, with 16 bases left between them. From germline, CDR1 is SGHTA and CDR2 FQGNSA. The CDR3 contains 16 residues. TCRdb processed the RT-PCR reads anew with MiXCR; each CDR3 protein has one entry. The table has some 800,000 distinct CDR3 sequences, 21% seen once. Study outcomes and limitations: It was the authors' suggestion that each seasonal influenza vaccination recruits few new T cells.

The TCR was taken from a man aged 50-59 years who received an inactivated influenza vaccine. The V gene is TRBV7-2, the J gene TRBJ2-5; weak D call: TRBD2 (5 bases). The sequences come from PBMCs from blood, collected about 5 days after vaccination. This CDR3 is CASSLVVGVLGETQYF. The DNA of the CDR3 is TGTGCCAGCAGCTTAGTAGTCGGGGTCCTGGGAGAGACCCAGTACTTC. The full variable domain, its missing parts supplied by reference TRBV7-2 and TRBJ2-5, is GAGVSQSPSNKVTEKGKDVELRCDPISGHTALYWYRQSLGQGLEFLIYFQGNSAPDKSGLPSDRFSAERTGGSVSTLTIQRTQQEDSAVYLCASSLVVGVLGETQYFGPGTRLLVL.